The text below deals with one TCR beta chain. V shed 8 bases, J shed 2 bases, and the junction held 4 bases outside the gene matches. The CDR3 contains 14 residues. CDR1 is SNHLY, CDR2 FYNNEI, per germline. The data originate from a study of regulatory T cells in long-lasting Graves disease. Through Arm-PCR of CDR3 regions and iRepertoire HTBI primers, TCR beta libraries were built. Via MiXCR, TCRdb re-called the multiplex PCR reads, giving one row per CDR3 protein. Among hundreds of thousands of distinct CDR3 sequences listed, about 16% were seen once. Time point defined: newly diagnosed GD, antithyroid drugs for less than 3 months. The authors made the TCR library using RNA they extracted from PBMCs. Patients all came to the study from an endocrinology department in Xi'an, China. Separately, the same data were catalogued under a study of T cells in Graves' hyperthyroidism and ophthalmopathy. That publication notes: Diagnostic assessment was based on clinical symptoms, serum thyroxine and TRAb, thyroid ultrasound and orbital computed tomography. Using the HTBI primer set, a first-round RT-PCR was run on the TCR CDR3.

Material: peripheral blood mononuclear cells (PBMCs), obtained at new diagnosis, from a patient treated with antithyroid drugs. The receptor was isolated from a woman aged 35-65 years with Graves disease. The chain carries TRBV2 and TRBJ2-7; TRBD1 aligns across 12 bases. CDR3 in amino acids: CASGGTGGTYEQYF. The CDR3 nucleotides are TGTGCCAGCGGGGGGACAGGGGGCACCTACGAGCAGTACTTC.